This TCR beta chain appears in the sequencing data of a study of CD8+ T cells in alopecia areata. Across the whole study: The SALT score measured affected scalp surface percentage in treated patients. Study-wide results and caveats: Compared with normal scalp, lesional scalp had higher clonality and more expanded CD8+ clones. Many of the expanded lesional clones endured in scalp and blood while on tofacitinib. Normal skin contains resident alphabeta T cells, and these are also sequenced in scalp samples.

Regarding treatment: oral pan-JAK inhibitor, 5-10 mg twice daily. This clone was recorded only once. Its specificity is not known. Sequencing templates came from extracted RNA that was reverse transcribed into cDNA. Repertoires were generated with immunoSEQ multiplex PCR, while TCRdb's copy carries only in-frame clones and drops some. Of around 200,000 clones in the sample, around 56% were seen once. This CDR3 has 13 amino acids. Germline CDR1 GTSNPN, CDR2 SVGIG (reference sequence). V dropped 3 bases and J dropped 1 base, with 9 bases sitting between them. Sequences were derived from CD4+ T cells sorted from blood, sampled at week 4, from a patient treated with tofacitinib. The rearrangement links TRBV30 to TRBJ1-1; D uncertain. The TCR was taken from a human donor with alopecia areata. Here the CDR3 DNA reads TGTGCCTGGAGGTCACAAGGGAACACTGAAGCTTTCTTT. This sequence encodes CAWRSQGNTEAFF.